This TCR beta chain was sequenced in a study of cytomegalovirus exposure and HLA in healthy donors. Use of 60 Vbeta and 13 Jbeta primers characterized the PCR. Profiling relied on immunoSEQ multiplex PCR, and the TCRdb table lists in-frame clones only, not all of them. The data contain 150,000 or so clones, about 69% of them singletons. The ends were cut back, 5 bases at V and 5 bases at J, with 12 bases in the middle. The CDR3 has 13 amino acids. Germline loops: CDR1 LNHNV, CDR2 YYDKDF (reference sequence). The rearrangement links TRBV15 to TRBJ2-5; the D is unclear. Sequencing was carried out using PBMCs. The TCR comes from a human donor in good health. The CDR3 nucleotides are TGTGCCACCAGCGCTGACTCCCGGGAGACCCAGTACTTC. Translated: CATSADSRETQYF.